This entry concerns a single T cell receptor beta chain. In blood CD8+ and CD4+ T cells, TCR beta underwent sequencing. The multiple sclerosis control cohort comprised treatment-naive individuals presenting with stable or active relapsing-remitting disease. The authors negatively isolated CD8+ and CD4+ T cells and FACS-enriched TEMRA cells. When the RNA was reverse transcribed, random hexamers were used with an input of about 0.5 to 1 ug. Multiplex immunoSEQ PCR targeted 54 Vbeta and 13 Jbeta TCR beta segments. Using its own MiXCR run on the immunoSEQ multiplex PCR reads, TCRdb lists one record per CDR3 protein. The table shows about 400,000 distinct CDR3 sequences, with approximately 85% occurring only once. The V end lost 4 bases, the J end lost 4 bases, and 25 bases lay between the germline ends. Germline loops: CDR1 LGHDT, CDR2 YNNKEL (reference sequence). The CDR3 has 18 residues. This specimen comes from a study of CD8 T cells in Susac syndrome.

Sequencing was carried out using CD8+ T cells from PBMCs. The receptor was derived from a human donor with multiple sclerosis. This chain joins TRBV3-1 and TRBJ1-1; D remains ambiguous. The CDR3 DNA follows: TGTGCCAGCAGCCTAGGACTACGGGAGGAGGGTTGGAGCACTGAAGCTTTCTTT. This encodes CASSLGLREEGWSTEAFF.